The 30 T cell receptor beta chains below were found in one sample sequenced in a study of blood T cell repertoires in COVID-19 (dated by TCRdb to 2020 to 2021). Library preparation employed the immunoSEQ multiplex PCR assay. TCRdb mirrors the immuneACCESS table, restricted to in-frame sequences. Some clones are absent from its copies; in checked studies, under half trace to an unresolved V gene, and the reason for the others is unknown. A total of about 47,000 clones appear in this sample, 89% of them only once. Roughly 10% of the sample is in the top ten clones. The sample comprised peripheral blood. Source of these receptors: a man older than 75 with active or convalescent COVID-19.

The genes are TRBV10-3 and TRBJ2-3; 7 nucleotides match TRBD2. Unmatched junction bases numbered 8, after V lost 7 bases and J lost 1 base. The length of the CDR3 is 15 residues. Germline-derived CDR1 and CDR2 are ENHRY and SYGVKD. CDR3 sequence: CAITGGRGGTDTQYF. As DNA, the CDR3 is TGTGCCATCACGGGGGGAAGGGGCGGCACAGATACGCAGTATTTT.

The rearrangement uses TRBV11-2 and TRBJ2-5; D is perhaps TRBD1 (6 bases). Germline CDR1 is SGHAT and CDR2 is FQNNGV. This CDR3 has 14 amino acids. V lost 0 bases to trimming and J lost 7 bases, with 12 bases between them. The CDR3 loop is CASSLEQGLVTQYF. In nucleotides, the CDR3 is TGTGCCAGCAGCTTAGAGCAGGGGCTGGTGACCCAGTACTTC.

This rearrangement joins TRBV5-1 to TRBJ1-3; 7 bases fit TRBD1. CDR1 is SGHRS, CDR2 YFSETQ, per germline. V dropped 1 base and J dropped 2; count of bases not matched to a gene: 6. The CDR3 length is 16 residues. CDR3 DNA sequence: TGCGCCAGCAGCTTGACCCTAACAGGGGCTGGAAACACCATATATTTT. Encoded protein: CASSLTLTGAGNTIYF.

V and J are TRBV21-1 and TRBJ2-1; TRBD2 is taken as the D call from the table, unchecked against the DNA. TRBV21-1 is labeled a pseudogene. The CDR3 covers 18 residues. This chain's CDR3 is CASSKPLELEYSYNEQFF. CDR3 bases: TGTGCCAGCAGCAAGCCACTAGAGCTCGAATATTCCTACAATGAGCAGTTCTTC.

This clone was observed once. This chain links TRBV7-2 with TRBJ2-3; TRBD2 matches at 7 bases. The CDR3 runs to 15 residues. Losses at the gene ends were 3 bases for V and 1 base for J; bases not matched to a gene: 4. Germline V CDR1 and CDR2: SGHTA, FQGNSA. CDR3 sequence: CASSFRTRGTDTQYF. CDR3 in DNA: TGTGCCAGCAGCTTTAGGACTAGGGGCACAGATACGCAGTATTTT.

This rearrangement joins TRBV10-1 to TRBJ2-7, with 12 bases that match TRBD2. Germline V gene sequence: CDR1 WNHNN, CDR2 SYGVQD (reference sequence). This CDR3 has 15 amino acids. The junction had 3 bases not matched to a gene; V was cut back by 4 bases and J by 2 bases. CDR3 sequence: CASSGLAGAAYEQYF. The DNA for the CDR3 is TGCGCCAGCAGTGGACTAGCGGGAGCCGCCTACGAGCAGTACTTC.

J is TRBJ1-4 and V is TRBV12-3 or TRBV12-4; D remains ambiguous. The CDR3 spans 13 residues. Trimming shortened V by 1 base and J by 16 bases, and 16 bases separated the two germline ends. This chain's CDR3 is CASSLDPTGLSFF. In nucleotides, the CDR3 is TGTGCCAGCAGTTTAGACCCCACGGGTCTCTCGTTTTTT.

The chain combines TRBV6-5 with TRBJ2-7, with TRBD1 as a possible D gene (6 bases). Germline V gives CDR1 MNHEY, CDR2 SVGAGI. This CDR3 is 13 amino acids long. V lost 6 bases and J 4 bases, leaving 13 bases between the germline ends. CDR3 sequence: CASRETGEYEQYF. The CDR3 bases are TGTGCCAGCAGAGAGACAGGCGAGTACGAGCAGTACTTC.

The V and J genes are TRBV18 and TRBJ2-7; TRBD2 matches 11 bases. CDR1 KGHSH and CDR2 LQKENI come from the germline V gene. The CDR3 has 16 residues. J gave up 2 bases and V 3 bases, and 6 bases lay outside the gene matches. The CDR3 here is CASSPKLAGDPYEQYF. Written as DNA, the CDR3 is TGTGCCAGCTCACCCAAACTAGCGGGAGACCCCTACGAGCAGTACTTC.

The chain employs TRBV7-2 and TRBJ2-5; the D gene is possibly TRBD2 (6 bases). CDR3 length equals 15 residues. Germline V gene data show CDR1 as SGHTA and CDR2 as FQGNSA. V lost 1 base, J lost 2 bases, and 11 bases lay in between. This CDR3 is CASSLGLGRQETQYF. The CDR3 nucleotides are TGTGCCAGCAGCTTAGGACTAGGTCGGCAAGAGACCCAGTACTTC.

This clone was detected a few times. V and J are TRBV19 and TRBJ1-3; TRBD1 is a possible D gene (5 bases). The CDR3 is made up of 14 amino acids. CDR1 LNHDA and CDR2 SQIVND come from the germline V gene (reference sequence). Trimming took 3 bases from V and 0 from J, leaving 6 bases between them. The CDR3 sequence is CASSMTVSGNTIYF. CDR3 nucleotide sequence: TGTGCCAGTAGTATGACAGTCTCTGGAAACACCATATATTTT.

The chain is built from TRBV30 and TRBJ1-1; D is ambiguous. CDR1 is GTSNPN, CDR2 SVGIG, per germline (reference sequence). V lost 3 bases, J lost 3 bases, and 8 bases lay in between. CDR3 length: 12 residues. The CDR3, as DNA: TGTGCCTGGAGGGGAGTATACACTGAAGCTTTCTTT. Encoded protein: CAWRGVYTEAFF.

V and J are TRBV10-2 and TRBJ1-3; a weak D match, TRBD1 (5 bases). This CDR3 has 17 residues. The germline V gene has CDR1 WSHSY and CDR2 SAAADI. The V gene lost 5 bases and the J gene lost 0 bases, with 17 bases spanning the gap. CDR3 in DNA: TGCGCCAGCAGTACGGGACTAGCGGGAGGCTCTGGAAACACCATATATTTT. Amino acids: CASSTGLAGGSGNTIYF.

To note about this clone: One end of the junction does not line up with germline, which may come from a read error. The CDR3 DNA reads TGTGCCAGCACTTTAGGGGCAGTCGATCAGCCCCAGCATTTT. Residues: CASTLGAVDQPQHF. This chain uses TRBV28 with TRBJ1-5, with a possible D match to TRBD1 (5 bases). CDR3 length equals 14 residues. Germline V gene sequence: CDR1 MDHEN, CDR2 SYDVKM.

The J gene is TRBJ2-7, the V gene TRBV28; possibly TRBD2 for D (7 bases). There are 14 residues in the CDR3. Germline assignment: CDR1 MDHEN and CDR2 SYDVKM. V lost 5 bases and J 3 bases, leaving 14 bases between the germline ends. CDR3 in DNA: TGTGCCAGCAGTGTACCGGGGGGCCACTACGAGCAGTACTTC. It codes for CASSVPGGHYEQYF. Complete variable domain (other parts from reference TRBV28 and TRBJ2-7): DVKVTQSSRYLVKRTGEKVFLECVQDMDHENMFWYRQDPGLGLRLIYFSYDVKMKEKGDIPEGYSVSREKKERFSLILESASTNQTSMYLCASSVPGGHYEQYFGPGTRLTVT.

V gene TRBV7-2 combines with J gene TRBJ1-5; 10 nucleotides agree with TRBD1. This CDR3 region has 18 residues. CDR1 SGHTA and CDR2 FQGNSA come from the germline V gene. The ends lost 0 bases at V and 1 base at J; junction bases unmatched: 6. This CDR3 is CASSLAGQGMYSNQPQHF. CDR3 coding DNA: TGTGCCAGCAGCTTAGCGGGACAGGGGATGTACAGCAATCAGCCCCAGCATTTT.

This clone was picked up one time. The chain recombines TRBV5-1 with TRBJ2-4; perhaps TRBD1 as D (7 bases). Trimming took off 5 bases at V and 9 bases at J, with 24 bases between the two ends. The CDR3 is 16 amino acids. CDR1 and CDR2 from the germline V gene are SGHRS and YFSETQ. The CDR3 nucleotides are TGCGCCAGCAGTCCTGGGACAGACTTTCTGGGAGGCATTCAGTACTTC. Amino acids: CASSPGTDFLGGIQYF.

The chain recombines TRBV27 with TRBJ1-4, with 7 bases fitting TRBD1. This CDR3 has 15 residues. J was trimmed by 7 bases and V by 3 bases; bases with no gene match: 8. Germline assignment: CDR1 MNHEY and CDR2 SMNVEV (reference sequence). The CDR3 reads CASSLLAGTVEKLFF. In DNA, the CDR3 is TGTGCCAGCAGTTTGTTGGCCGGGACAGTTGAAAAACTGTTTTTT. The complete variable domain, with remaining parts taken from reference TRBV27 and TRBJ1-4, reads EAQVTQNPRYLITVTGKKLTVTCSQNMNHEYMSWYRQDPGLGLRQIYYSMNVEVTDKGDVPEGYKVSRKEKRNFPLILESPSPNQTSLYFCASSLLAGTVEKLFFGSGTQLSVL.

The V and J genes are TRBV28 and TRBJ1-2; perhaps TRBD1 as D (5 bases). Germline V gene data show CDR1 as MDHEN and CDR2 as SYDVKM. Deletions cut 11 bases from V and 8 bases from J, with 21 bases between. The CDR3 is 13 amino acids. This chain's CDR3 is CAGGETAREGYTF. The CDR3 nucleotides read TGTGCCGGGGGGGAGACGGCCCGGGAAGGCTACACCTTC.

The J gene is TRBJ2-3, the V gene TRBV30; 11 positions agree with TRBD2. With V trimmed by 6 bases and J by 2 bases, 7 bases remained unmatched. Germline CDR1 GTSNPN, CDR2 SVGIG (reference sequence). The CDR3 contains 15 residues. The CDR3 region has the DNA TGTGCCTGCACTAGCGGGGGATTTGTCACAGATACGCAGTATTTT. Its translation: CACTSGGFVTDTQYF. The variable domain in full, with the rest retrieved from reference TRBV30 and TRBJ2-3, is SQTIHQWPATLVQPVGSPLSLECTVEGTSNPNLYWYRQAAGRGLQLLFYSVGIGQISSEVPQNLSASRPQDRQFILSSKKLLLSDSGFYLCACTSGGFVTDTQYFGPGTRLTVL.

The V gene is TRBV27, the J gene TRBJ1-5; D is possibly TRBD1 (6 bases). This CDR3 region has 14 residues. Germline V gene lookup returns CDR1 MNHEY and CDR2 SMNVEV (reference sequence). V lost 6 bases and J lost 2, with 11 bases in between. The CDR3 coding sequence is TGTGCCAGCAGACAGGGTCGGGGCAATCAGCCCCAGCATTTT. It is translated as CASRQGRGNQPQHF.

This clone was seen only a few times. The chain recombines TRBV6-5 with TRBJ2-7, with a possible D match to TRBD1 (6 bases). This CDR3 is 15 amino acids long. Per the germline V gene, CDR1 is MNHEY and CDR2 is SVGAGI. V was cut by 6 bases and J by 3 bases, with 18 bases left in between. CDR3 region: CASSRQIWGHYEQYF. CDR3 sequence (DNA): TGTGCCAGCAGCCGGCAGATCTGGGGGCACTACGAGCAGTACTTC.

This chain joins TRBV5-1 and TRBJ1-1; D is unresolved. Germline loops: CDR1 SGHRS, CDR2 YFSETQ. This CDR3 is 14 amino acids long. Trimming left V 4 bases short and J 8 bases short, with 18 bases between. The CDR3 spells CASSISGLSSEAFF. In DNA form, the CDR3 reads TGCGCCAGCAGCATTAGTGGACTGAGTTCGGAAGCTTTCTTT.

This chain uses TRBV11-1 with TRBJ2-7; 8 bases match TRBD2. J gave up 7 bases and V 4 bases, and 15 bases lay outside the gene matches. This CDR3 spans 16 amino acids. Germline CDR1 SGHAT, CDR2 FQDESV (reference sequence). CDR3 protein: CASSSRRVAGMREQYF. CDR3 nucleotides: TGTGCCAGCAGCTCCCGAAGGGTAGCGGGGATGAGGGAGCAGTACTTC.

The chain combines TRBV5-4 with TRBJ2-1; 12 bases line up with TRBD2. Germline loops: CDR1 SGHNT, CDR2 YYREEE (reference sequence). The CDR3 consists of 15 residues. V lost 2 bases, J lost 5 bases, and 2 bases stayed unmatched. CDR3 protein: CASSFSSGRDNEQFF. The CDR3 DNA sequence: TGTGCCAGCAGCTTCTCTAGCGGGAGGGACAATGAGCAGTTCTTC.

V is TRBV28 and J is TRBJ1-2; D remains ambiguous. CDR3 length equals 13 residues. Trimming stripped 3 bases from V and 4 bases from J, with 9 bases between. CDR1 is MDHEN and CDR2 is SYDVKM in the germline V gene. CDR3: CASSLGGGYGYTF. As DNA, the CDR3 is TGTGCCAGCAGTTTGGGAGGAGGCTATGGCTACACCTTC.

This chain uses TRBV30 with TRBJ1-2; no definite D call. The CDR3 spans 14 residues. Germline-derived CDR1 and CDR2 are GTSNPN and SVGIG (reference sequence). With 0 bases removed from V and 7 bases from J, the gap between germline ends came to 15 bases. CDR3 protein: CAWSVLSSVGGYTF. CDR3 bases: TGTGCCTGGAGTGTACTATCCTCAGTGGGTGGCTACACCTTC.

The chain links TRBV18 to TRBJ1-3; no reliable D call. V dropped 3 bases and J dropped 4 bases, with 7 bases sitting between them. This CDR3 has 13 residues. Germline V lookup: CDR1 KGHSH, CDR2 LQKENI. The CDR3 nucleotides are TGTGCCAGCTCACCCCAACAGGGAAACACCATATATTTT. This codes for CASSPQQGNTIYF. The variable domain in full, completed from reference TRBV18 and TRBJ1-3, reads NAGVMQNPRHLVRRRGQEARLRCSPMKGHSHVYWYRQLPEEGLKFMVYLQKENIIDESGMPKERFSAEFPKEGPSILRIQQVVRGDSAAYFCASSPQQGNTIYFGEGSWLTVV.

This sequence joins TRBV29-1 and TRBJ1-4; D may be TRBD1 (5 bases). The V end lost 6 bases, the J end lost 0 bases, and 11 bases lay between the germline ends. CDR3 size: 14 residues. Germline CDR1 reads SQVTM; CDR2 reads ANQGSEA. The CDR3 reads CSVADSPTNEKLFF. Written as DNA, the CDR3 is TGCAGCGTGGCAGACAGTCCAACTAATGAAAAACTGTTTTTT. The variable domain in full, completed from reference TRBV29-1 and TRBJ1-4, reads SAVISQKPSRDICQRGTSLTIQCQVDSQVTMMFWYRQQPGQSLTLIATANQGSEATYESGFVIDKFPISRPNLTFSTLTVSNMSPEDSSIYLCSVADSPTNEKLFFGSGTQLSVL.

V and J are TRBV28 and TRBJ2-7; D possibly corresponds to TRBD2 (6 bases). The CDR3 consists of 13 residues. Germline values: CDR1 MDHEN, CDR2 SYDVKM. V was trimmed by 10 bases and J by 0 bases, leaving 13 bases between them. The CDR3 sequence: CAIGEAGSYEQYF. CDR3 coding DNA: TGTGCCATCGGGGAGGCGGGCTCCTACGAGCAGTACTTC.